This T cell receptor (beta chain) was sequenced in a study of blood T cell repertoires in COVID-19. The CDR3 runs to 14 residues. Between the trimmed V and J ends, which lost 2 bases and 7 bases, there was a span of 15 bases. Looked up from germline, CDR1 is SEHNR and CDR2 is FQNEAQ (reference sequence). Produced via immunoSEQ multiplex PCR; TCRdb's table is partial and in-frame only. The sample has approximately 84,000 clones; roughly 85% are singletons. Specimen: peripheral blood. This sequence originates from a human donor in a cohort sampled during active COVID-19. V gene TRBV7-9 combines with J gene TRBJ2-7, with a tentative D call TRBD2 (5 bases). CDR3 coding DNA: TGTGCCAGCAGCTTACAGACGGAGGCGAGGGAGCAGTACTTC. Its translation is CASSLQTEAREQYF.